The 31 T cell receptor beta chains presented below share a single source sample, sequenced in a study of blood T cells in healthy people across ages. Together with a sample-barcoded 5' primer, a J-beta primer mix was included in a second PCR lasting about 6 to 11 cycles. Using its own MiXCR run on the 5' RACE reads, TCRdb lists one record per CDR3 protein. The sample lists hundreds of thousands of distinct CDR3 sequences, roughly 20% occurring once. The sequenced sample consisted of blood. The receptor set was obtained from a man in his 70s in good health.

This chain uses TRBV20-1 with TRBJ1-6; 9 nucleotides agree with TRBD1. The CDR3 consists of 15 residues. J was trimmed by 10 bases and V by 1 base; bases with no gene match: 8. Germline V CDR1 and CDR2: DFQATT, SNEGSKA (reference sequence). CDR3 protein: CSARAPGQGRSPLHF. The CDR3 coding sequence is TGCAGTGCTAGAGCGCCGGGACAGGGCAGGTCACCCCTCCACTTT.

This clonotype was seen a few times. The DNA of the CDR3 is TGTGCCAGCAGCCTCCGGGAGCACTACAATGAGCAGTTCTTC. This gives the protein CASSLREHYNEQFF. The chain uses TRBV7-2 and TRBJ2-1; TRBD2 is a possible D gene (6 bases). CDR3 length: 14 residues. The V end was cut by 5 bases, the J end by 3 bases, with 11 bases between. Germline V CDR1 and CDR2: SGHTA, FQGNSA.

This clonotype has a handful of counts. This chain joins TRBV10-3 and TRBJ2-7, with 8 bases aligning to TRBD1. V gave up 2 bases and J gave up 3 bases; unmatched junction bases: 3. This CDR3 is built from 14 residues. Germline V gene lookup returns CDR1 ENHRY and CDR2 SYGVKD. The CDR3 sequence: CAISEAGGNYEQYF. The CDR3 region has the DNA TGTGCCATCAGTGAGGCAGGGGGCAACTACGAGCAGTACTTC.

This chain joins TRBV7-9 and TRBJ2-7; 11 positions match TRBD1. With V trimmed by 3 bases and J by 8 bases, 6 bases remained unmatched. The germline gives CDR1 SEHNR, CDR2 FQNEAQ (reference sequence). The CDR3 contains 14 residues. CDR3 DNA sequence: TGTGCCAGCAGCTTGGGACAGGGGGAGACGAAGCAGTACTTC. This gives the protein CASSLGQGETKQYF.

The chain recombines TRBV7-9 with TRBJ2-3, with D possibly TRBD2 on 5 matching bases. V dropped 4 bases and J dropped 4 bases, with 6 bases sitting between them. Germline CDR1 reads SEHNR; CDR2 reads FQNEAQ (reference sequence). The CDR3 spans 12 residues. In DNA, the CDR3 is TGTGCCAGCAGCTCGGAGGCAGATACGCAGTATTTT. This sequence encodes CASSSEADTQYF.

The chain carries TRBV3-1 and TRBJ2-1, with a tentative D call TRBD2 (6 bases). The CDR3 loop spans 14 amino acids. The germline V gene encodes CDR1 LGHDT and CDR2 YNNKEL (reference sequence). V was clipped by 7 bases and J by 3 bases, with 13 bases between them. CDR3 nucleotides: TGTGCCAGCACCGCGGGGCGGAACTACAATGAGCAGTTCTTC. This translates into CASTAGRNYNEQFF.

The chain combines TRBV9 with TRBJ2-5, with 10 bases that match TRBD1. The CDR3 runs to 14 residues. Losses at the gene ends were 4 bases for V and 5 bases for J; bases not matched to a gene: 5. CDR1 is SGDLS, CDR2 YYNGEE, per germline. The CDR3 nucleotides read TGTGCCAGCAGCCGGGACAGGGGAACGGAGACCCAGTACTTC. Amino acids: CASSRDRGTETQYF.

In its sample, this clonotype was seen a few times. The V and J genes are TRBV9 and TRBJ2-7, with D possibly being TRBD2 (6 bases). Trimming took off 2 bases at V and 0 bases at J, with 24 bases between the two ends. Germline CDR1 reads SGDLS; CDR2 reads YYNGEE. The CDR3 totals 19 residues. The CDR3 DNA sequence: TGTGCCAGCAGCGTGAGGGATACTCCGGGACTCCCTTCCTCCTACGAGCAGTACTTC. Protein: CASSVRDTPGLPSSYEQYF.

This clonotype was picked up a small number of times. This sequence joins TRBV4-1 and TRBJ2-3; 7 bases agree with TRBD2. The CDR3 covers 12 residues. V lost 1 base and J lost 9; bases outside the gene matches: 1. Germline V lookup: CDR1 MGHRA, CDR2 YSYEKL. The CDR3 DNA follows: TGCGCCAGCAGCCAAGGGGACTACACGCAGTATTTT. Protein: CASSQGDYTQYF.

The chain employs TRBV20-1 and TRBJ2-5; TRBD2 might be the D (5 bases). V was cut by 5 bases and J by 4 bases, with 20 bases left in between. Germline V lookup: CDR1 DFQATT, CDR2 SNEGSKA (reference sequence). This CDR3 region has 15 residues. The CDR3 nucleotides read TGCAGTGCTGGGATGGCGGCCGGGGTTGTAGAGACCCAGTACTTC. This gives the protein CSAGMAAGVVETQYF.

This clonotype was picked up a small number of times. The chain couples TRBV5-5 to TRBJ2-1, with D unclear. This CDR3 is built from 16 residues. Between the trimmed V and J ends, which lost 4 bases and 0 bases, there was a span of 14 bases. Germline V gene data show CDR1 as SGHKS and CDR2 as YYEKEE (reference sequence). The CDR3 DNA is TGTGCCAGCAGCGTGGGTGGGCATAGCTCCTACAATGAGCAGTTCTTC. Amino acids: CASSVGGHSSYNEQFF.

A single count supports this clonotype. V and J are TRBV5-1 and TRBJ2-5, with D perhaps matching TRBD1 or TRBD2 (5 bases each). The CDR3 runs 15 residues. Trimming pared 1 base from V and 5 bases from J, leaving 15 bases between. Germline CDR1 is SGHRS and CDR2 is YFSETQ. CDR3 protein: CASSLMDGTQETQYF. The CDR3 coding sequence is TGCGCCAGCAGCTTGATGGACGGGACCCAGGAGACCCAGTACTTC.

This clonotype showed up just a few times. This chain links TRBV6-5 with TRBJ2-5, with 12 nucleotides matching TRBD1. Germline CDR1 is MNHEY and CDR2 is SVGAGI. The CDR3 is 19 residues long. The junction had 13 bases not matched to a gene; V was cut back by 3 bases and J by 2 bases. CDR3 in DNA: TGTGCCAGCAGTTATTCTTCCGGGACAGGGGGCGTCAGGCAAGAGACCCAGTACTTC. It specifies CASSYSSGTGGVRQETQYF.

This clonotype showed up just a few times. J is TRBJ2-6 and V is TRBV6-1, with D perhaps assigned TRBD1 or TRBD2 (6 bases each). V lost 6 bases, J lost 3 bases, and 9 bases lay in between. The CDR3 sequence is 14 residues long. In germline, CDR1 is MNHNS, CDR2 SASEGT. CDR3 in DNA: TGTGCCAGCAGAGGGGGGCTTGGGGCCAACGTCCTGACTTTC. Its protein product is CASRGGLGANVLTF.

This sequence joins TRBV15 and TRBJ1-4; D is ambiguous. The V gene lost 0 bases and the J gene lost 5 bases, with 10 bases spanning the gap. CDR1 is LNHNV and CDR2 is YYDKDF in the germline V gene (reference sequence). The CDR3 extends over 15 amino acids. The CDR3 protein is CATSRDRKSNEKLFF. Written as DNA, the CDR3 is TGTGCCACCAGCAGAGATCGCAAGTCCAATGAAAAACTGTTTTTT.

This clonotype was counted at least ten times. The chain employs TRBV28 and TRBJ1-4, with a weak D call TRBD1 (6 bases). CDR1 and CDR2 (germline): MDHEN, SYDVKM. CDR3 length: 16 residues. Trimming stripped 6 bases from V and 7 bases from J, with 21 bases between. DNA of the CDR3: TGTGCCAGCAGAACTTTTTTCAGGGGAGCTAGTGAAAAACTGTTTTTT. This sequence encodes CASRTFFRGASEKLFF.

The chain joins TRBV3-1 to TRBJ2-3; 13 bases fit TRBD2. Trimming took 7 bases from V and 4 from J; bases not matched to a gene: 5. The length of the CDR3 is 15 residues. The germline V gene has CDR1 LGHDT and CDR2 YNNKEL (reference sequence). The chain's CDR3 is CASTTTSGRADTQYF. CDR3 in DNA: TGTGCCAGCACCACTACTAGCGGGAGGGCAGATACGCAGTATTTT.

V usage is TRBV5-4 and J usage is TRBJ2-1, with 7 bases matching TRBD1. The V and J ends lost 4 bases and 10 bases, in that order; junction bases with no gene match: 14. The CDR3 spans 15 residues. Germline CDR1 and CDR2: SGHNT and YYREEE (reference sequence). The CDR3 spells CASSLADRFSWEQFF. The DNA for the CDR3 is TGTGCCAGCAGCCTTGCGGACAGGTTCTCATGGGAGCAGTTCTTC.

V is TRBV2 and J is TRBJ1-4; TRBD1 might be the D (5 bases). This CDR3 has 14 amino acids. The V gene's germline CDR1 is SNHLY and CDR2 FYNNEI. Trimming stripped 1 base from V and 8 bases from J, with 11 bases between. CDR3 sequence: CASSEGRGPEKLFF. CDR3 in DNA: TGTGCCAGCAGTGAAGGCCGGGGACCCGAAAAACTGTTTTTT.

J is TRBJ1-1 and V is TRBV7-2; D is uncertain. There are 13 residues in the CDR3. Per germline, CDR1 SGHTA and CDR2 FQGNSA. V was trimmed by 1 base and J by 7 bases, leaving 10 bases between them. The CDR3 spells CASSLDGNYEAFF. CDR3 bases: TGTGCCAGCAGCTTAGACGGGAATTATGAAGCTTTCTTT.

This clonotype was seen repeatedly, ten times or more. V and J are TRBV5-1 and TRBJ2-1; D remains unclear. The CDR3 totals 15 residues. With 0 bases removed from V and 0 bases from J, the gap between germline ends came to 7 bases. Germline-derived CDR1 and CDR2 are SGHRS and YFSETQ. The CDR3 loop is CASSLDSSSYNEQFF. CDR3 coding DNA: TGCGCCAGCAGCTTGGACAGTAGCTCCTACAATGAGCAGTTCTTC.

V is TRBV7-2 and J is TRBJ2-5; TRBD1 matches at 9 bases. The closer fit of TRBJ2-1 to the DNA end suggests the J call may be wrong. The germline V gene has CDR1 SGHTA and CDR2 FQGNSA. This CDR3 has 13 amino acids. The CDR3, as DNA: TGTGCCACCGCGGACAGGGGTTACAATGAGCAGTTCTTC. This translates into CATADRGYNEQFF.

DNA of the CDR3: TGCAGCGTTAACGCTGTAAGCACAGATACGCAGTATTTT. It specifies CSVNAVSTDTQYF. The V and J genes are TRBV29-1 and TRBJ2-3; D unclear. V lost 5 bases and J 0 bases, leaving 9 bases between the germline ends. The germline V gene has CDR1 SQVTM and CDR2 ANQGSEA. The CDR3 sequence is 13 residues long.

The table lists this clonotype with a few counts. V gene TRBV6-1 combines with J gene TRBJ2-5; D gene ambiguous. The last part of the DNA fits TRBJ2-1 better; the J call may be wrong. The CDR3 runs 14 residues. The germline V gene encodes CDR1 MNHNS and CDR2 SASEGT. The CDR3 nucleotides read TGTGCCAGCAGTGAAGATAAAGGGTACAATGAGCAGTTCTTC. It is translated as CASSEDKGYNEQFF.

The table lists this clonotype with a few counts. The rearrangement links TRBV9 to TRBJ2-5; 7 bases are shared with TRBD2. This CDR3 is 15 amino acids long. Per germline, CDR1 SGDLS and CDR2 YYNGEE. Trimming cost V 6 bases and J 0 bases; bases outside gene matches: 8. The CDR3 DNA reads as TGTGCCAGCACCCCTTACGGGGGGTACCAAGAGACCCAGTACTTC. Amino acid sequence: CASTPYGGYQETQYF.

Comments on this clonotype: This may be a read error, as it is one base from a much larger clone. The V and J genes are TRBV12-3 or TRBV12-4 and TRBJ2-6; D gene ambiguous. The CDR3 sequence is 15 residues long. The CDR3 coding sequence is TGTGCCAGCAGTTTGGGGTACTCTGGGACCAACGTCCTGACTTTC. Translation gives CASSLGYSGTNVLTF.

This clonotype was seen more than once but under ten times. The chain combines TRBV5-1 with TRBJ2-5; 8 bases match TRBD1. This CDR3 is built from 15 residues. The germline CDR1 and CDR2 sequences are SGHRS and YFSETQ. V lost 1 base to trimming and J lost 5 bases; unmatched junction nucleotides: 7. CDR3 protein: CASSLSTGGSETQYF. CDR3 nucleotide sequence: TGCGCCAGCAGCTTGAGTACAGGGGGTTCGGAGACCCAGTACTTC. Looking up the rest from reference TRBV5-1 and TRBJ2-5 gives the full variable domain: KAGVTQTPRYLIKTRGQQVTLSCSPISGHRSVSWYQQTPGQGLQFLFEYFSETQRNKGNFPGRFSGRQFSNSRSEMNVSTLELGDSALYLCASSLSTGGSETQYFGPGTRLLVL.

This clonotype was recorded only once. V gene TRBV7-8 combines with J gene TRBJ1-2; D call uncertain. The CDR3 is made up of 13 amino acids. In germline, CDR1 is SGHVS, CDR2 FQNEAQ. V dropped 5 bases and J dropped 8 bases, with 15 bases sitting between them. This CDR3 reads CASSLQRERGYTF. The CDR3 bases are TGTGCCAGCAGCCTGCAAAGGGAGAGAGGCTACACCTTC.

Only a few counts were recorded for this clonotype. The CDR3 sequence is CSGWTDSYEQYF. CDR3 bases: TGCAGCGGGTGGACGGATTCCTACGAGCAGTACTTC. This rearrangement joins TRBV29-1 to TRBJ2-5; D is uncertain. The J call could be wrong; TRBJ2-7 is a better fit for the DNA end. Germline values: CDR1 SQVTM, CDR2 ANQGSEA. This CDR3 is built from 12 residues.

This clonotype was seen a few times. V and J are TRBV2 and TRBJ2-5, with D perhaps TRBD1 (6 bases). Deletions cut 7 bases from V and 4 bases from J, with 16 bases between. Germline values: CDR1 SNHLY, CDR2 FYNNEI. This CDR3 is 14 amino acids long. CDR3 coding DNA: TGTGCCAGCAAGGCGGACAGTAGGGGAGAGACCCAGTACTTC. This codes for CASKADSRGETQYF.

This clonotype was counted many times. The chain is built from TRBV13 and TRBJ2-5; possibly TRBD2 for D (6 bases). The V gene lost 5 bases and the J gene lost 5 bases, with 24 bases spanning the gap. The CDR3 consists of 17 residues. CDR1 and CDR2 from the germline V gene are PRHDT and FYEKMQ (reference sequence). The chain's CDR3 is CASSQELGLNYGETQYF. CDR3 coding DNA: TGTGCCAGCAGCCAAGAACTGGGACTCAACTACGGGGAGACCCAGTACTTC.